This T cell receptor (beta chain) was observed in a study of shared clonotypes between healthy human individuals (dated by TCRdb to 2019 to 2021). Looking at the study overall: Two women and a few men aged 18 to 49 years were included in the cohort. Per donor, three plates each were used for CD4 naive and CD4 memory, two for CD8 naive, and one for CD8 memory. Blood TCR repertoires of roughly five healthy adults were deeply sequenced to estimate repertoire size and the extent of clonotype sharing between individuals. Different laboratories and diverse techniques were used to prepare libraries and sequence TCR repertoires, to increase sequencing depth and limit assay-specific biases. Per donor, leukapheresis produced somewhere between about 0.8 and 9.5 billion PBMCs.

The V end loses 3 bases and the J end loses 4 bases, and a stretch of 15 bases separates them. Reading from cysteine to phenylalanine, the CDR3 counts 15 amino acids. The retained sequence is limited to the CDR3, 45 bases, with the frame set at the first base. CDR1 and CDR2 (MDHEN, SYDVKM) derive from the germline V gene. Healthy HIV-negative adults with no recently reported acute infections or vaccinations were included as donors. Only Caucasian adults living in Nashville, Tennessee, USA were represented among the donors. Magnetic negative selection was used to enrich CD4+ T cells, after which naive cells were positively selected on CD45RA and the negative fraction became the memory subset. Blood was obtained by leukapheresis, after which PBMCs were separated by Ficoll-Histopaque density gradient centrifugation and cryopreserved in liquid nitrogen vapor phase. Analytical flow cytometry was used to check the purity and quantity of every magnetically sorted T cell population. Genomic DNA was isolated from every sorted fraction and measured by UV absorbance on a Nanodrop 2000c.

Results and caveats for the whole study, not just this receptor: Incomplete sequencing was indicated by rarefaction of sorted-subset datasets, despite the large sequencing depth. The small number of donors limited the genetic and exposure-history diversity represented. Sampling was restricted to blood, and TCR repertoires in tissues likely differ from the TCR repertoires found in blood. Naive subsets generally had larger estimated clonotype richness than memory subsets did. Across a few donors, about 5.2% of naive CD4, approximately 3.6% of naive CD8, about 2% of memory CD4, and under 0.45% of memory CD8 clonotypes were shared. Compared with non-shared clonotypes, clonotypes shared by all four sorted-subset donors had higher generation probabilities. Pairwise subsampling indicated that sequencing depth was expected to affect the degree of clonotype sharing among donors.

Of note for this clone: Its antigen is currently not known. Per-base quality was not reported, and no clone a single base away is much larger than it.

Using the deep immunoSEQ assay, multiplex PCR amplified TCR CDR3 regions from genomic DNA. Extracted genomic DNA from each cell subset was distributed evenly across all wells of several immunoSEQ 96-well plates, and each plate was treated as a replicate. For sorted subsets, roughly 200 ng of genomic DNA, equivalent to 30,000 or so T cell genomes, went into each replicate PCR. Purified libraries were measured with a Qubit 3.0 fluorometer, size-checked on a Bioanalyzer 2100, and measured again with the KAPA Library Quantification kit. A separate single-read 150-cycle Illumina NextSeq 550 flow cell was used to sequence each immunoSEQ 96-well plate. The authors' analysis ran thus. Because the immunoSEQ output included only junctional sequences and no quality scores, the filtering could not be the same as the filtering used for full-length reads. Sequences were annotated with PyIR, a Python wrapper for IgBLAST v1.9, using IMGT germline references to assign V/J genes and CDR3. Reads were filtered out if the reads had weak V/J assignments (E-value above 1e-6), no CDR3, stop codons, out-of-frame junctions, or ambiguous translated residues. V3J clonotypes were defined as sequences sharing the same inferred V gene, J gene, and CDR3 amino acid sequence. Percentage overlap between repertoires was calculated by dividing the number of shared unique clonotypes by the size of the smaller repertoire. Richness of each repertoire was evaluated using RTK rarefaction, the Chao1 estimator, and Recon v2.1 estimates of unobserved clonotypes. For all TCRbeta clonotypes obtained by the gDNA method from several donors, generation probabilities were computed with OLGA. Imported from immuneACCESS, the table was reduced by TCRdb to in-frame sequences with V and J called. These copies leave out some clones; in studies compared against another copy, an unresolved V gene accounts for under half, and the cause of the remainder is not known. V, J and clone size are those of that table, while D and trimming were read from the DNA. The sample has around 510,000 clones on record, roughly 95% of them singletons. The top ten constitute about 0.06% of the sample.

This TCR was recovered from a woman aged 25 to 39 in good health. The receptor chain draws on TRBV28 and TRBJ1-2; there is no confident call for the D gene. Specimen: naive CD4+ T cells sorted from blood. What this sample's cell subset or site label stands for: CD45RA+ positively selected. The CDR3 region has the sequence CASSFLFGDLYGYTF. The bases are TGTGCCAGCAGTTTTCTTTTCGGAGACCTCTATGGCTACACCTTC.